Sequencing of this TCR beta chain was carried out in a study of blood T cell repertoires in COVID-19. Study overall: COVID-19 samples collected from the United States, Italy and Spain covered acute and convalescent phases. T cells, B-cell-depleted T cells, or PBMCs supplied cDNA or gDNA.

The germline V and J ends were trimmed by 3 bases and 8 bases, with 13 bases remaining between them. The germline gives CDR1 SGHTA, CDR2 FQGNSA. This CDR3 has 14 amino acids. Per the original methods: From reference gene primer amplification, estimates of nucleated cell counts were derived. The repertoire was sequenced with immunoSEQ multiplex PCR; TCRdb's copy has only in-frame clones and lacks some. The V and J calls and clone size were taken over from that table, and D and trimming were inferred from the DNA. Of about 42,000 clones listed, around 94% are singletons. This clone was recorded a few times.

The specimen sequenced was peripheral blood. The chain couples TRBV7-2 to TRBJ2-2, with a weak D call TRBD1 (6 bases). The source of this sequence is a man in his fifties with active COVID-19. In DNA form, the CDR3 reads TGTGCCAGCAGCTTTGGTGGGGGCGTTGGGGAGCTGTTTTTT. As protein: CASSFGGGVGELFF.